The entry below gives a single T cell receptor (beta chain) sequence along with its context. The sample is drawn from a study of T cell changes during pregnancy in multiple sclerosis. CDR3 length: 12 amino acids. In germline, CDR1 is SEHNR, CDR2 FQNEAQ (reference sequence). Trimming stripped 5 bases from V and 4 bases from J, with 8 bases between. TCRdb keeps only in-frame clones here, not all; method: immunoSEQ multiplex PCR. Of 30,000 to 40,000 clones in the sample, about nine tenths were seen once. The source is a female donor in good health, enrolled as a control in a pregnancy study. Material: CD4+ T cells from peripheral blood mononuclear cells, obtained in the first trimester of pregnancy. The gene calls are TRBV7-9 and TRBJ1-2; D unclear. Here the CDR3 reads CASSRGGYGYTF. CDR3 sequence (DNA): TGTGCCAGCAGCCGTGGAGGCTATGGCTACACCTTC.